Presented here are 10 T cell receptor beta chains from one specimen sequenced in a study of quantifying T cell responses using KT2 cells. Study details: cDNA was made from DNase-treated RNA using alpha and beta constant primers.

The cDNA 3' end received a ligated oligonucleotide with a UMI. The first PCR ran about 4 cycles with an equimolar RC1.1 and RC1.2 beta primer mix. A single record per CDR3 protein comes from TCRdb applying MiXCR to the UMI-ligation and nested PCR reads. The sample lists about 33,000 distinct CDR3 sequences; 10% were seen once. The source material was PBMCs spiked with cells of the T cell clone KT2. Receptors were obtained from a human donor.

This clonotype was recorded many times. The CDR3 loop is CSARVLAQGNEQFF. CDR3 DNA: TGCAGTGCTAGAGTTCTAGCCCAAGGGAATGAGCAGTTCTTC. This chain uses TRBV20-1 with TRBJ2-1; a weak D match, TRBD2 (5 bases). Looked up from germline, CDR1 is DFQATT and CDR2 is SNEGSKA (reference sequence). This CDR3 spans 14 amino acids. Trimming left V 1 base short and J 7 bases short, with 14 bases between.

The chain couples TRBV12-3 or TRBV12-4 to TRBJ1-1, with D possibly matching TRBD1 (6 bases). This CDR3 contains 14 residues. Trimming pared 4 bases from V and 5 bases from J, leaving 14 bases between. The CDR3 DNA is TGTGCCAGCAGTTATACAGGGAGTTGGACTGAAGCTTTCTTT. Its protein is CASSYTGSWTEAFF.

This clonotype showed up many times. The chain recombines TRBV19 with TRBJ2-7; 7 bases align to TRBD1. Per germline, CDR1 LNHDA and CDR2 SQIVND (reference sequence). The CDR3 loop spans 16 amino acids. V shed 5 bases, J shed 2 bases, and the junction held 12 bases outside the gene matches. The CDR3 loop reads CASSPTLTTGTYEQYF. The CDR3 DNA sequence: TGTGCCAGTAGTCCCACCCTAACGACAGGGACCTACGAGCAGTACTTC.

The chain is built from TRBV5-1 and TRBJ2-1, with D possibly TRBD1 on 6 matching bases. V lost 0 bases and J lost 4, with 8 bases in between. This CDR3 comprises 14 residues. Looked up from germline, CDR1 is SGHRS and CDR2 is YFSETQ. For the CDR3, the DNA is TGCGCCAGCAGCTTGGTGGACAGTTACAATGAGCAGTTCTTC. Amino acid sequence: CASSLVDSYNEQFF.

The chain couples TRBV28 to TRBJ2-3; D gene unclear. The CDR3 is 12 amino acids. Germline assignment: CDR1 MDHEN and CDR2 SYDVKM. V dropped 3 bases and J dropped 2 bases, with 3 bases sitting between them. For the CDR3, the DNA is TGTGCCAGCAGTTTTCTCACAGATACGCAGTATTTT. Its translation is CASSFLTDTQYF.

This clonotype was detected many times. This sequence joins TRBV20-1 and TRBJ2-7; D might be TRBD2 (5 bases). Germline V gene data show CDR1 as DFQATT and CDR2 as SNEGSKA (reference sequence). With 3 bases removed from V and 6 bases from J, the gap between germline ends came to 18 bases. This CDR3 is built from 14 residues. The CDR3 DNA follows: TGCAGTGCTAGCGGTTTCAGCGGTTGGGGCGAGCAGTACTTC. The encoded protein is CSASGFSGWGEQYF.

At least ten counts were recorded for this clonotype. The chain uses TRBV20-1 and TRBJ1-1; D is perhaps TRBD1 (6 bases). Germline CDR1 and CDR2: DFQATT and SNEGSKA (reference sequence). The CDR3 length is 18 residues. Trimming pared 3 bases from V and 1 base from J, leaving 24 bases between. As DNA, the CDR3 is TGCAGTGCTAGTTTAGGCCCAGGGGCCGCGCGGGGGAACACTGAAGCTTTCTTT. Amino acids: CSASLGPGAARGNTEAFF.

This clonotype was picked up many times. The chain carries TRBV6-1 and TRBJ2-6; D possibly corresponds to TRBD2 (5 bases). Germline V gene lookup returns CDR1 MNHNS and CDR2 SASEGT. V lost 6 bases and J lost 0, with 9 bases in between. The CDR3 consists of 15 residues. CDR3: CASRTGSSGANVLTF. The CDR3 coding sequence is TGTGCCAGCAGAACTGGGAGCTCTGGGGCCAACGTCCTGACTTTC.

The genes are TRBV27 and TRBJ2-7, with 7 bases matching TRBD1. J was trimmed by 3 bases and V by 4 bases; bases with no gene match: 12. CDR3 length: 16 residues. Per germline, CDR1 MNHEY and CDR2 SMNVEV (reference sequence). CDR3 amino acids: CASSSTGTVFFYEQYF. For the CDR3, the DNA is TGTGCCAGCAGTTCAACCGGGACAGTATTCTTCTACGAGCAGTACTTC.

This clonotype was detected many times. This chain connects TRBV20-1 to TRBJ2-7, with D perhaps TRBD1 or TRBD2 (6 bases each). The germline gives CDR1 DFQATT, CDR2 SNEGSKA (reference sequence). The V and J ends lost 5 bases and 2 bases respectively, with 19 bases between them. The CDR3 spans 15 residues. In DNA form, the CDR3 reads TGCAGTGCTGGAAAAGCGACCGGGGGCGCCTACGAGCAGTACTTC. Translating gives CSAGKATGGAYEQYF.